This entry is about one T cell receptor beta chain. Its antigen is not identified. These data come from a study of cytomegalovirus exposure and HLA in healthy donors. Notes on the study in general: As a later analysis revealed, the rate of TCR association differed by HLA locus, with DRB1 most and HLA-C fewest. As was reported, the HLA-A and HLA-B alleles of most subjects were accurately predicted from TCR beta sequences.

The PCR made use of 60 Vbeta and 13 Jbeta primers. TCRdb's copy holds only in-frame clones and misses some; the assay was immunoSEQ multiplex PCR. The repertoire holds 150,000 to 200,000 clones, with roughly four fifths as singletons. This receptor was identified in a woman between 18 and 29 years old in good health and CMV-seronegative. Sample: PBMCs.

The CDR3 DNA reads as TGTGCCAGCAGTGCAGGGGCGCGGACCGGGGAGCTGTTTTTT. Its protein product is CASSAGARTGELFF. V gene TRBV6-1 combines with J gene TRBJ2-2; TRBD1 is a possible D gene (6 bases). Trimming took 4 bases from V and 5 from J, leaving 11 bases between them. CDR3 length equals 14 residues. CDR1 and CDR2 (germline): MNHNS, SASEGT.